The 7 T cell receptor beta chains presented below share a single source sample, sequenced in a study of T-cell reconstitution after alpha-beta-depleted transplantation in children. Unique molecular identifiers featured in how the TCRbeta library was prepared. Using its own MiXCR run on the PCR reads, TCRdb lists one record per CDR3 protein. The sample includes about 440,000 distinct CDR3 sequences, around 46% of them seen just once. Sequencing used PBMCs, obtained before TCRalphabeta/CD19-depleted stem cell transplant. These receptors came from a girl aged 2-9 years with aplastic anemia, due to receive a stem cell transplant.

The rearrangement joins TRBV11-2 to TRBJ1-1; D ambiguous. Per germline, CDR1 SGHAT and CDR2 FQNNGV. The V gene lost 0 bases and the J gene lost 3 bases, with 11 bases spanning the gap. The CDR3 contains 15 residues. Written as DNA, the CDR3 is TGTGCCAGCAGCTTAGAGGGAGATTTGTACACTGAAGCTTTCTTT. As protein: CASSLEGDLYTEAFF.

There are many counts of this clonotype. V usage is TRBV5-1 and J usage is TRBJ2-3; TRBD2 matches at 12 bases. J was trimmed by 2 bases and V by 5 bases; bases with no gene match: 6. CDR1 is SGHRS, CDR2 YFSETQ, per germline. CDR3 length equals 16 residues. CDR3: CASSRGLAGVTDTQYF. The CDR3 DNA reads as TGCGCCAGCAGTAGGGGACTAGCGGGCGTCACAGATACGCAGTATTTT. Full variable domain (rest looked up from reference TRBV5-1 and TRBJ2-3): KAGVTQTPRYLIKTRGQQVTLSCSPISGHRSVSWYQQTPGQGLQFLFEYFSETQRNKGNFPGRFSGRQFSNSRSEMNVSTLELGDSALYLCASSRGLAGVTDTQYFGPGTRLTVL.

The chain uses TRBV3-1 and TRBJ1-2; 9 bases line up with TRBD1. Germline V gene lookup returns CDR1 LGHDT and CDR2 YNNKEL (reference sequence). Germline trimming cut 5 bases from V and 6 bases from J; bases unmatched to any gene: 7. The CDR3 has 14 amino acids. The CDR3 nucleotides are TGTGCCAGCAGCGCCGACAGGGGGAAGAATGGCTACACCTTC. It is translated as CASSADRGKNGYTF.

V usage is TRBV9 and J usage is TRBJ2-4; possibly TRBD2 for D (5 bases). Trimming removed 5 bases from V and 8 bases from J, with 11 bases in between. Germline V gives CDR1 SGDLS, CDR2 YYNGEE. The CDR3 extends over 12 amino acids. As DNA, the CDR3 is TGTGCCAGCAGTGCCCTGGAGGACATTCAGTACTTC. Its translation is CASSALEDIQYF.

The chain links TRBV6-1 to TRBJ1-1; perhaps TRBD1 as D (6 bases). The V end lost 3 bases, the J end lost 3 bases, and 17 bases lay between the germline ends. There are 16 residues in the CDR3. CDR1 is MNHNS, CDR2 SASEGT, per germline. The CDR3 reads CASSDQWRGADTEAFF. In DNA form, the CDR3 reads TGTGCCAGCAGTGATCAATGGCGGGGGGCGGACACTGAAGCTTTCTTT.

The chain uses TRBV5-4 and TRBJ2-1; TRBD2 agrees at 8 bases. With 0 bases clipped from V and 0 bases from J, the junction kept 2 bases outside the gene matches. CDR1 SGHNT and CDR2 YYREEE come from the germline V gene (reference sequence). There are 16 residues in the CDR3. The DNA of the CDR3 is TGTGCCAGCAGCTTGGAACTAGCGGCCTCCTACAATGAGCAGTTCTTC. Encoded protein: CASSLELAASYNEQFF.

V and J are TRBV5-1 and TRBJ2-2; maybe TRBD1 (6 bases). In germline, CDR1 is SGHRS, CDR2 YFSETQ. This CDR3 is 15 amino acids long. Deletions cut 2 bases from V and 2 bases from J, with 10 bases between. CDR3 DNA sequence: TGCGCCAGCAGCTTACAGGGAGATAACACCGGGGAGCTGTTTTTT. This gives the protein CASSLQGDNTGELFF.